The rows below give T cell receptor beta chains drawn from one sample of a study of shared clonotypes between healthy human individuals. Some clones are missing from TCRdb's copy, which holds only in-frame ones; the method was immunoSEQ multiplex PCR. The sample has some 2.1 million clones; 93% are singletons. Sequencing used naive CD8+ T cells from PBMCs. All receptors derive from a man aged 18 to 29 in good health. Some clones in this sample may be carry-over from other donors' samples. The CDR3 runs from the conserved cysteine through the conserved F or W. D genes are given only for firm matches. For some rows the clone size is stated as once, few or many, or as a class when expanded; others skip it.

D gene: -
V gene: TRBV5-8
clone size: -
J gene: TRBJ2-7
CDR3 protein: CASSLAPKGEQYF
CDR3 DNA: TGTGCCAGCAGCTTAGCTCCCAAGGGCGAGCAGTACTTC

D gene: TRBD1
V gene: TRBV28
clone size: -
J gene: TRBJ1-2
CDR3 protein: CASRVGQDGYTF
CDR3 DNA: TGTGCCAGCAGAGTGGGACAGGATGGCTACACCTTC

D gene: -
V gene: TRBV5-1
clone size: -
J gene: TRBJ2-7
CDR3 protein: CASSPGGSEYYEQYF
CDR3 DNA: TGCGCCAGCAGCCCCGGTGGTAGCGAGTACTACGAGCAGTACTTC

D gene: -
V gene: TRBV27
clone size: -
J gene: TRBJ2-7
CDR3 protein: CASRPLESYEQYF
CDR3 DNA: TGTGCCAGCAGACCACTAGAGAGCTACGAGCAGTACTTC

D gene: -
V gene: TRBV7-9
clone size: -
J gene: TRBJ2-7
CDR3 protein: CASSTVGAEAQYF
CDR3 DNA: TGTGCCAGCAGCACCGTGGGGGCTGAGGCGCAGTACTTC

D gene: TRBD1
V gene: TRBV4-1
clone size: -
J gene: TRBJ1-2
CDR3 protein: CASSQDPGQYYGYTF
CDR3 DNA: TGCGCCAGCAGCCAAGATCCGGGACAGTACTATGGCTACACCTTC

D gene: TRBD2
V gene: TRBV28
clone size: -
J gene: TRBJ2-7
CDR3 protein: CASSFETSDGEQYF
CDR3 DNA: TGTGCCAGCAGTTTCGAGACTAGCGACGGCGAGCAGTACTTC

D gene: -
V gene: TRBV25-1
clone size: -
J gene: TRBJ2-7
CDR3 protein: CASSERNSYEQYF
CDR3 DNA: TGTGCCAGCAGTGAAAGGAACTCCTACGAGCAGTACTTC

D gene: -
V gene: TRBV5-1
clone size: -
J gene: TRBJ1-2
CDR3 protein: CASSHSQTGGEGYTF
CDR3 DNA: TGCGCCAGCAGCCACTCGCAAACGGGGGGCGAAGGCTACACCTTC

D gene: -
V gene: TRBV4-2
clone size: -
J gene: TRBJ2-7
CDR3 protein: CASSPDPVGYEQYF
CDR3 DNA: TGTGCCAGCAGCCCGGACCCGGTTGGCTACGAGCAGTACTTC

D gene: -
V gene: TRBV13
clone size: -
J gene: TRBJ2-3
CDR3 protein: CASSLEGPLNPHTQYF
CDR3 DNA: TGTGCCAGCAGCTTAGAGGGACCCTTAAACCCCCATACGCAGTATTTT

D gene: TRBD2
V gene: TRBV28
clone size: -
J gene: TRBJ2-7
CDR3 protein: CASSLTMISGSTGEQYF
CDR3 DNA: TGTGCCAGCAGTTTAACAATGATAAGCGGGAGCACTGGCGAGCAGTACTTC

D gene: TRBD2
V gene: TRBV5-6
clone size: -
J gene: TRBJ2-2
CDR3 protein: CASSSGTNTGELFF
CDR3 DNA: TGTGCCAGCAGCAGCGGGACGAACACCGGGGAGCTGTTTTTT

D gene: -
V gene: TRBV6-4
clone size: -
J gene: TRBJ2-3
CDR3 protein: CATVLSCADTQYF
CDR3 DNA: TGTGCCACCGTGCTTAGCTGCGCAGATACGCAGTATTTT

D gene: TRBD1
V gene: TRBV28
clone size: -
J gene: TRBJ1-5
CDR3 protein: CASSSILLQGGDPQHF
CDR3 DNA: TGTGCCAGCAGTTCTATCTTATTACAGGGGGGTGATCCCCAGCATTTT

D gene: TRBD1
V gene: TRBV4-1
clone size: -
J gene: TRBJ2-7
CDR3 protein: CASSQAGTGDEQYF
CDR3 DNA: TGCGCCAGCAGCCAAGCGGGGACAGGGGACGAGCAGTACTTC

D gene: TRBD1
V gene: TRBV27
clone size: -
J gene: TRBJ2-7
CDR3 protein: CASSFRDRKYEQYF
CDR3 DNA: TGTGCCAGCAGTTTTCGGGACAGGAAGTACGAGCAGTACTTC

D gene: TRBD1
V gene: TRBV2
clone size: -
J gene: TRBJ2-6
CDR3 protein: CASTPGGSGANVLTF
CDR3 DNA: TGTGCCAGCACTCCAGGGGGTTCTGGGGCCAACGTCCTGACTTTC

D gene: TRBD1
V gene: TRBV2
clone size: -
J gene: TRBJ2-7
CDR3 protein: CASNPGQGYEQYF
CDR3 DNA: TGTGCCAGCAACCCCGGACAGGGTTACGAGCAGTACTTC

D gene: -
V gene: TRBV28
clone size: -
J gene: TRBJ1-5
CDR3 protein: CASSLKGKGQPQHF
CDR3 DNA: TGTGCCAGCAGTTTAAAAGGGAAAGGTCAGCCCCAGCATTTT

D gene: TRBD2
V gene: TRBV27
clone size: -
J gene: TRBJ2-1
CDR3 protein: CASSLWLAVNNEQFF
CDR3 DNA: TGTGCCAGCAGTTTATGGCTAGCGGTTAACAATGAGCAGTTCTTC

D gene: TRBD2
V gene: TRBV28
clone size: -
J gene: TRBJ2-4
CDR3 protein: CASRPTSGLAKNIQYF
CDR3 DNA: TGTGCCAGCAGGCCGACTAGCGGCCTAGCCAAAAACATTCAGTACTTC

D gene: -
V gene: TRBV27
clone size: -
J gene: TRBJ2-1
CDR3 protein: CASSLARQHNEQFF
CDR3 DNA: TGTGCCAGCAGTTTGGCTCGACAGCACAATGAGCAGTTCTTC

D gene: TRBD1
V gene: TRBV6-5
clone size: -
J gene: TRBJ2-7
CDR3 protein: CASSYVQGAIEQYF
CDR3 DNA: TGTGCCAGCAGTTACGTACAGGGGGCCATCGAGCAGTACTTC

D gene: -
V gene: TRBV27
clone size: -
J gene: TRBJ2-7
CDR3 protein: CASSLLGEAGYEQYF
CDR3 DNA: TGTGCCAGCAGTTTATTGGGGGAGGCTGGATACGAGCAGTACTTC

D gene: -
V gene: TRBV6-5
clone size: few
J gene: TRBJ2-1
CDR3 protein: CASSWGPDHEQFF
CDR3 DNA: TGTGCCAGCAGTTGGGGGCCGGACCATGAGCAGTTCTTC

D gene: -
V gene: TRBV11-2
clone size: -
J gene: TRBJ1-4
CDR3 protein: CASSLRSVTGFREKLFF
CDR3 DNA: TGTGCCAGCAGCTTACGTTCCGTCACAGGGTTTCGAGAAAAACTGTTTTTT

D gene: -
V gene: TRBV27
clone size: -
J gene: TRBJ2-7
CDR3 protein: CASSLRGSLTYEQYF
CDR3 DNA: TGTGCCAGCAGTTTAAGGGGGAGTCTCACCTACGAGCAGTACTTC

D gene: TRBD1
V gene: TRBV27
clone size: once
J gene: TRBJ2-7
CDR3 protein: CASRTGWGEQYF
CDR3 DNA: TGTGCCAGCAGGACAGGGTGGGGGGAGCAGTACTTC

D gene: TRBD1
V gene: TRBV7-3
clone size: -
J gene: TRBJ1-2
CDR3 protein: CASSLSGQDSYGYTF
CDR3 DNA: TGTGCCAGCAGCTTAAGTGGACAGGATAGTTACGGCTACACCTTC

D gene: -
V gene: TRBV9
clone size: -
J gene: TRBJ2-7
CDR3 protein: CASSVEDSPYEQYF
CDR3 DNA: TGTGCCAGCAGCGTAGAAGACAGTCCCTACGAGCAGTACTTC

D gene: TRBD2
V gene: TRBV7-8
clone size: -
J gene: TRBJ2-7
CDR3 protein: CASSHAPKGGPKDEQYF
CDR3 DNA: TGTGCCAGCAGTCACGCCCCTAAGGGAGGGCCAAAGGACGAGCAGTACTTC

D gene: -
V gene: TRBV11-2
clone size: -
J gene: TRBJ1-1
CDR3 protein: CASSLWGEARAFF
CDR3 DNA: TGTGCCAGCAGCTTATGGGGGGAGGCTAGGGCTTTCTTT

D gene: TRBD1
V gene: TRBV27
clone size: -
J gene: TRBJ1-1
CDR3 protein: CASSPGGFDTEAFF
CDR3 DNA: TGTGCCAGCAGCCCAGGGGGCTTTGACACTGAAGCTTTCTTT

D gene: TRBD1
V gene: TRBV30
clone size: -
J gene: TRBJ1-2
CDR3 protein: CAWSASGGRDYGYTF
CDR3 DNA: TGTGCCTGGAGTGCATCAGGGGGACGCGACTATGGCTACACCTTC

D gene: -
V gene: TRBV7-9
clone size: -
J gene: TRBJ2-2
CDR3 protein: CASSLSGTGELFF
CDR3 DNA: TGTGCCAGCAGCTTATCCGGAACCGGGGAGCTGTTTTTT

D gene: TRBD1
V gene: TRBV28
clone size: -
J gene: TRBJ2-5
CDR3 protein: CASSTQDRVVETQYF
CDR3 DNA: TGTGCCAGCAGTACCCAGGACAGGGTTGTCGAGACCCAGTACTTC

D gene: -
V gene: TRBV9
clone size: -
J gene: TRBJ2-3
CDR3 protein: CASSSWGSTDTQYF
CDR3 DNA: TGTGCCAGCAGCTCCTGGGGGAGCACAGATACGCAGTATTTT

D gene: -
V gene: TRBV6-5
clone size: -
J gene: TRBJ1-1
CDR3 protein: CASSYGRWTEAFF
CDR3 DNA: TGTGCCAGCAGTTACGGTAGGTGGACTGAAGCTTTCTTT

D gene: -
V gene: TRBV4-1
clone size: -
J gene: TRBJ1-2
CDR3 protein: CASSQGGGPEDYGYTF
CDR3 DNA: TGCGCCAGCAGCCAAGGTGGGGGCCCGGAGGACTATGGCTACACCTTC

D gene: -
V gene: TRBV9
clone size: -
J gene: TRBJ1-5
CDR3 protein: CASSGSGGAGQPQHF
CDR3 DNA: TGTGCCAGCAGCGGAAGCGGGGGGGCCGGTCAGCCCCAGCATTTT

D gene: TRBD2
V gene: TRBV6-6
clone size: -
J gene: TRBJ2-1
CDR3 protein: CASSRLTGGPNNEQFF
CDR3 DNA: TGTGCCAGCAGTAGACTTACGGGAGGGCCCAACAATGAGCAGTTCTTC

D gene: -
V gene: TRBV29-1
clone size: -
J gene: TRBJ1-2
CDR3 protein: CSVVGSNYGYTF
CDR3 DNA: TGCAGCGTTGTGGGGTCTAACTATGGCTACACCTTC

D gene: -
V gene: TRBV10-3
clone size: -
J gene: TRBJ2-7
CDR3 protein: CAISESGLRYEQYF
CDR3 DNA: TGTGCCATCAGTGAGTCGGGACTCCGCTACGAGCAGTACTTC

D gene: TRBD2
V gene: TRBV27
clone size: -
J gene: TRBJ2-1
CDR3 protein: CASSPYSGRDNEQFF
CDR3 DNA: TGTGCCAGCAGTCCCTATAGCGGGAGGGACAATGAGCAGTTCTTC

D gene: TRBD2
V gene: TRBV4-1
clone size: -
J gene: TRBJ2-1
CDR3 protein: CASSQDRGRLAGVGNEQFF
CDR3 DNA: TGCGCCAGCAGCCAAGATCGGGGTAGGCTAGCGGGAGTAGGGAATGAGCAGTTCTTC

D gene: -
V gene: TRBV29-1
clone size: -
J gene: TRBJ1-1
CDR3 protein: CSVRTGYTEAFF
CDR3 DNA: TGCAGCGTTCGTACGGGCTATACTGAAGCTTTCTTT

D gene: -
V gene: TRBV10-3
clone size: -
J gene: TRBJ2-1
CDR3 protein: CAISESPSPYNEQFF
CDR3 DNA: TGTGCCATCAGTGAGTCGCCCAGCCCCTACAATGAGCAGTTCTTC

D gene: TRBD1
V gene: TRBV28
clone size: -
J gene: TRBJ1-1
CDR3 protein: CASSLVPGGAFF
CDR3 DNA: TGTGCCAGCAGTTTAGTTCCAGGGGGAGCTTTCTTT

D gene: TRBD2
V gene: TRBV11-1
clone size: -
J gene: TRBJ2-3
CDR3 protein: CASSNLAGEGADTQYF
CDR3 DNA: TGTGCCAGCAGCAACCTAGCGGGAGAGGGCGCAGATACGCAGTATTTT

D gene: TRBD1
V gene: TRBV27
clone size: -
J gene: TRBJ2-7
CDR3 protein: CASSASLGQATYEQYF
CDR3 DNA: TGTGCCAGCAGTGCCTCCCTGGGACAGGCGACCTACGAGCAGTACTTC

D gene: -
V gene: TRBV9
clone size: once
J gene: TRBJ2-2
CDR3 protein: CASSVGQGASGELFF
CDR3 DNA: TGTGCCAGCAGCGTAGGGCAGGGAGCGAGCGGGGAGCTGTTTTTT

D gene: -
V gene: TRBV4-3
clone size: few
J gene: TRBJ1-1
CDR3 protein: CASSQVTDTEAFF
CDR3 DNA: TGCGCCAGCAGCCAAGTTACCGACACTGAAGCTTTCTTT

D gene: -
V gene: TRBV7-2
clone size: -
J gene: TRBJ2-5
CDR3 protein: CASSLTRDQETQYF
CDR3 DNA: TGTGCCAGCAGCTTAACGCGGGACCAAGAGACCCAGTACTTC

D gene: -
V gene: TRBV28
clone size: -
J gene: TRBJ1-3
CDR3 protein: CASSFGGTGNTIYF
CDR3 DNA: TGTGCCAGCAGTTTTGGGGGTACTGGAAACACCATATATTTT

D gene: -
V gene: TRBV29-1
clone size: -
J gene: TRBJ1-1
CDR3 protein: CSSVENTEAFF
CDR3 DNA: TGCAGCTCGGTGGAGAACACTGAAGCTTTCTTT

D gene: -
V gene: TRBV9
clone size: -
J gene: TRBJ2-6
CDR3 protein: CASRGANVLTF
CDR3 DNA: TGTGCCAGCAGAGGGGCCAACGTCCTGACTTTC

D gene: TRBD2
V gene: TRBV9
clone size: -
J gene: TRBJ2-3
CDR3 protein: CASSDGASGYTDTQYF
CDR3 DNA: TGTGCCAGCAGCGACGGGGCTAGCGGATACACAGATACGCAGTATTTT

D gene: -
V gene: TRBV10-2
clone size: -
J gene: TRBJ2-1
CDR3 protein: CASRSHNEQFF
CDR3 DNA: TGCGCCAGCAGGTCCCACAATGAGCAGTTCTTC